This record concerns one T cell receptor beta chain sequence. Its antigen is still unknown. Trimming cost V 3 bases and J 5 bases; bases outside gene matches: 5. The CDR3 runs 15 residues. The germline CDR1 and CDR2 sequences are SGHRS and YFSETQ. The entry originates in a study of chemoradiotherapy in HPV16-positive cancers. Study-wide findings and caveats: Candidate HPV-specific clones and E7-related TCR motifs grew in tumor during treatment.

Sequencing used immunoSEQ multiplex PCR; TCRdb keeps in-frame clones, though not all of them. The profile shows 20,000 to 25,000 clones, roughly 86% of them singletons. This receptor was identified in a human donor with HPV-associated anogenital cancer. This chain joins TRBV5-1 and TRBJ2-5, with 12 bases aligning to TRBD1. Sequenced here: blood, sampled from a patient who underwent chemoradiotherapy. The CDR3 reads CASSWGTGGMETQYF. In nucleotides, the CDR3 is TGCGCCAGCAGCTGGGGGACAGGGGGCATGGAGACCCAGTACTTC.